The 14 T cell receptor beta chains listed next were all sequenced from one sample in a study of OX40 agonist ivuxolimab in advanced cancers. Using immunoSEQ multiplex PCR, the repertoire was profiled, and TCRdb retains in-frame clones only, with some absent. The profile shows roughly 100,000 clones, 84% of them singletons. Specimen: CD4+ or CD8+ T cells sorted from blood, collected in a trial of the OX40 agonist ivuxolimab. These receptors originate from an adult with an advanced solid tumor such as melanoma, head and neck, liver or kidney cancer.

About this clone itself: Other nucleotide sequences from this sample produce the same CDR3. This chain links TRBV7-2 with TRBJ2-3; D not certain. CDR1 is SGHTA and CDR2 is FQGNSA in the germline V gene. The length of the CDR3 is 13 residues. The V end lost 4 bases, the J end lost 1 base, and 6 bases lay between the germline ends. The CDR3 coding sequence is TGTGCCAGCAGCTCTGGGGGCACAGATACGCAGTATTTT. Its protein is CASSSGGTDTQYF.

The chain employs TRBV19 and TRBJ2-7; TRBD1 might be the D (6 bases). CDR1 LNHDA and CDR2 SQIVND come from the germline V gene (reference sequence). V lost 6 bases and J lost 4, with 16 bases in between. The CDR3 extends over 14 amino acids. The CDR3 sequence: CASSHGGPLYEQYF. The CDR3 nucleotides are TGTGCCAGTAGCCATGGGGGCCCGCTGTACGAGCAGTACTTC.

The CDR3 DNA reads as TGTGCCAGCCGACTCCCGGATCAGCCCCAGCATTTT. Amino acids: CASRLPDQPQHF. The chain is built from TRBV10-3 and TRBJ1-5; D gene unclear. The length of the CDR3 is 12 residues. Germline V gives CDR1 ENHRY, CDR2 SYGVKD. Trimming took 10 bases from V and 5 from J, leaving 12 bases between them.

CDR3 amino acids: CASNPSGTPYNEQFF. CDR3 bases: TGCGCCAGCAATCCTAGCGGGACTCCCTACAATGAGCAGTTCTTC. The rearrangement links TRBV10-1 to TRBJ2-1; 9 nucleotides align to TRBD2. CDR3 length: 15 amino acids. V dropped 7 bases and J dropped 2; count of bases not matched to a gene: 6. Germline values: CDR1 WNHNN, CDR2 SYGVQD (reference sequence).

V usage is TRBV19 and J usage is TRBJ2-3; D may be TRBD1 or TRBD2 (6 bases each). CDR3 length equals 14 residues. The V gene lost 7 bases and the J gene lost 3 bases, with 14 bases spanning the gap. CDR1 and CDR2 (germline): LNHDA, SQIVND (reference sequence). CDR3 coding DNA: TGTGCCAGTAAATTTGGGGGGCTTACAGATACGCAGTATTTT. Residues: CASKFGGLTDTQYF.

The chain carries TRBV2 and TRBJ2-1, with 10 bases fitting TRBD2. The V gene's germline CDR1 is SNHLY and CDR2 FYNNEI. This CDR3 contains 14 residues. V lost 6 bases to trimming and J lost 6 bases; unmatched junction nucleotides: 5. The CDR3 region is CASRTLAGVNEQFF. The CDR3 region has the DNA TGTGCCAGCAGGACCCTAGCGGGAGTCAATGAGCAGTTCTTC.

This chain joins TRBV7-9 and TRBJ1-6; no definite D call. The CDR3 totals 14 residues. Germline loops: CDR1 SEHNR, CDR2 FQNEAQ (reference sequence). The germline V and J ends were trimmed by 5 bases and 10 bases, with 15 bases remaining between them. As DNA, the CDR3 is TGTGCCAGCAGCCCCGGTTGGAGTGCCTCACCCCTCCACTTT. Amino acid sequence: CASSPGWSASPLHF.

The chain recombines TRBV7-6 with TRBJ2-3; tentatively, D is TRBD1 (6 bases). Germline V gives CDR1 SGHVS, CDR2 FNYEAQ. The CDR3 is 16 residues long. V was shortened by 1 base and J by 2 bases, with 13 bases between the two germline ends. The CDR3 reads CASSLGTETFTDTQYF. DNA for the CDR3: TGTGCCAGCAGCTTAGGGACAGAGACCTTCACAGATACGCAGTATTTT.

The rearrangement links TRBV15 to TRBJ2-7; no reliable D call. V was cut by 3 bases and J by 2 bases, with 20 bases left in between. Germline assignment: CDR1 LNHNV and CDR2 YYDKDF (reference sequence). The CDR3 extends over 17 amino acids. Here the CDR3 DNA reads TGTGCCACCAGCAGCTATTCCCGGCAAGGGCCAGCCTACGAGCAGTACTTC. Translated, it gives CATSSYSRQGPAYEQYF.

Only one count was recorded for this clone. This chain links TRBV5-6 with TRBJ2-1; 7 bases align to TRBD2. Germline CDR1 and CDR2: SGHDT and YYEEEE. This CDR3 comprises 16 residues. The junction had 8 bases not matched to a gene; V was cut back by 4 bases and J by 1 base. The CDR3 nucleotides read TGTGCCAGCAGCCCCAGACTAGCAGGGTCCTACAATGAGCAGTTCTTC. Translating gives CASSPRLAGSYNEQFF. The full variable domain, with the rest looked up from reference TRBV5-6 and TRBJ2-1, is DAGVTQSPTHLIKTRGQQVTLRCSPKSGHDTVSWYQQALGQGPQFIFQYYEEEERQRGNFPDRFSGHQFPNYSSELNVNALLLGDSALYLCASSPRLAGSYNEQFFGPGTRLTVL.

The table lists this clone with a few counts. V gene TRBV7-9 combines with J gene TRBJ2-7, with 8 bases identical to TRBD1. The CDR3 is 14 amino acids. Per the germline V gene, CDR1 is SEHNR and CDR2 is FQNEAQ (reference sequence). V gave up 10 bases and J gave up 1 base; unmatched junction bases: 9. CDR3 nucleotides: TGTGCCATTCATCCCCAGGGGGCTTCCTACGAGCAGTACTTC. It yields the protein CAIHPQGASYEQYF. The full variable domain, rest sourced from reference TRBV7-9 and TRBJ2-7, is DTGVSQNPRHKITKRGQNVTFRCDPISEHNRLYWYRQTLGQGPEFLTYFQNEAQLEKSRLLSDRFSAERPKGSFSTLEIQRTEQGDSAMYLCAIHPQGASYEQYFGPGTRLTVT.

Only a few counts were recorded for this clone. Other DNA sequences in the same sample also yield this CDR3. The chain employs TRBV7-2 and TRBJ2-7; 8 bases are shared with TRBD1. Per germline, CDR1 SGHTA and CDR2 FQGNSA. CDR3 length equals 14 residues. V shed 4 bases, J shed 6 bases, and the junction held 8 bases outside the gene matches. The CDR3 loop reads CASSSGTGFSEQYF. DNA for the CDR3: TGTGCCAGCAGCTCCGGGACAGGATTTTCCGAGCAGTACTTC.

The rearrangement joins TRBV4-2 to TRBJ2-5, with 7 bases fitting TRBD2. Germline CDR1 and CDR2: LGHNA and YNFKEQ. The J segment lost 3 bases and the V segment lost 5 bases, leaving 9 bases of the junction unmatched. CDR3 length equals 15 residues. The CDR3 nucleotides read TGTGCCAGCAGCGCCGGGACTAAACTAGAAGAGACCCAGTACTTC. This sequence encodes CASSAGTKLEETQYF.

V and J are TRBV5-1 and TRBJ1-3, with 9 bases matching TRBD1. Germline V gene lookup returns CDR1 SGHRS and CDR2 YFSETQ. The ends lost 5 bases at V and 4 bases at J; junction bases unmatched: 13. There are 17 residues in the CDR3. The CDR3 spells CASSFIGQGLRGNTIYF. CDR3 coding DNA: TGCGCCAGCAGTTTCATTGGACAGGGGTTACGCGGAAACACCATATATTTT. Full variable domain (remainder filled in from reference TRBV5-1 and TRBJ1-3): KAGVTQTPRYLIKTRGQQVTLSCSPISGHRSVSWYQQTPGQGLQFLFEYFSETQRNKGNFPGRFSGRQFSNSRSEMNVSTLELGDSALYLCASSFIGQGLRGNTIYFGEGSWLTVV.